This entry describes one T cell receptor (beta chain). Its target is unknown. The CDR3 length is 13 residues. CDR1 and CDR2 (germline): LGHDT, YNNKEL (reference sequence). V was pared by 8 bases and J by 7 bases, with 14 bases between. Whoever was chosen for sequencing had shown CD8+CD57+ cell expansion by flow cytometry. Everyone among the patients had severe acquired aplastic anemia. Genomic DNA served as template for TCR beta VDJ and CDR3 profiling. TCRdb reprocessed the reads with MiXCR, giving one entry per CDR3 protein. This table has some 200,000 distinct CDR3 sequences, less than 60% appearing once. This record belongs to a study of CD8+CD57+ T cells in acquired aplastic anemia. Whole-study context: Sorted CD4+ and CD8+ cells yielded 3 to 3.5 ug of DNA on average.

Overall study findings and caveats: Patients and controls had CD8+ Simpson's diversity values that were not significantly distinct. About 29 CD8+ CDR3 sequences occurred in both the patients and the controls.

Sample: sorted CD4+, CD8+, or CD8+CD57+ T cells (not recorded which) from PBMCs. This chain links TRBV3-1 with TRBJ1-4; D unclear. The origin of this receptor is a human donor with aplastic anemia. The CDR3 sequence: CASQGHSGEKLFF. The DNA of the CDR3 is TGTGCCAGCCAAGGTCATTCAGGTGAAAAACTGTTTTTT.